This TCR beta chain was observed in a study of T cell responses to AZD1222 COVID-19 vaccine. General study findings and limits: Nearly half of spike-specific TCRs reportedly target unmutated variant regions. The donor cohort was predominantly white British with a female majority, and clonal diversity may have been underestimated. At baseline, just five or six AZD1222 recipients tested seropositive.

Remarks on this clone: Its antigen is undetermined.

The data were produced by immunoSEQ multiplex PCR, yet TCRdb's version contains in-frame clones alone and is incomplete. The repertoire has some 150,000 clones, approximately 85% of them found once; the top ten carry about 3.8%. The germline V gene has CDR1 WNHNN and CDR2 SYGVQD (reference sequence). The CDR3 runs 15 residues. Trimming took 0 bases from V and 4 from J, leaving 12 bases between them. This chain connects TRBV10-1 to TRBJ1-1; no clear D gene. The TCR was taken from an adult in good health. Sequences were derived from peripheral blood, sampled on day 0 of MenACWY control vaccination. This CDR3 reads CASSESRFLGTEAFF. The CDR3 region has the DNA TGCGCCAGCAGTGAGTCGAGATTCCTAGGCACTGAAGCTTTCTTT.